This T cell receptor beta chain stems from a study of T-cell reconstitution after alpha-beta-depleted transplantation in children. Preparation of the TCRbeta library involved a method that used unique molecular identifiers. TCRdb ran MiXCR on the PCR reads and lists one entry per CDR3 protein. Among about 200,000 distinct CDR3 sequences listed, about 8.2% were seen once. This clonotype came up a few times. The receptor was isolated from a male patient under 10 years old who had a stem cell transplant for acute myeloid leukemia, so the T cells may come from the graft donor. Sequencing used PBMCs, mostly from graft donor cells, obtained 360 days after TCRalphabeta/CD19-depleted stem cell transplant.

CDR3 DNA: TGTGCCAGCTCACCACTACTTGCAAGGTCTGGGGCCAACGTCCTGACTTTC. Protein sequence: CASSPLLARSGANVLTF. The chain uses TRBV18 and TRBJ2-6; D uncertain. Trimming took 1 base from V and 1 from J, leaving 11 bases between them. The germline gives CDR1 KGHSH, CDR2 LQKENI. The CDR3 runs 17 residues.